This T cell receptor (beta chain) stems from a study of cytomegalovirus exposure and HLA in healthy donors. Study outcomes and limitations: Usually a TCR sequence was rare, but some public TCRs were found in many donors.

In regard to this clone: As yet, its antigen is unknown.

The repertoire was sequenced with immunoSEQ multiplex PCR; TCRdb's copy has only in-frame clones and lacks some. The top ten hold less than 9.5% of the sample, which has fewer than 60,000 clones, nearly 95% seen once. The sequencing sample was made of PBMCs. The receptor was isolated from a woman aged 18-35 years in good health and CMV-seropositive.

CDR3 DNA sequence: TGTGCCAGCAGCGGACTTGCGGGAGTGTACAATGAGCAGTTCTTC. Protein product: CASSGLAGVYNEQFF. The chain joins TRBV7-9 to TRBJ2-1, with TRBD2 identical over 7 bases. This CDR3 has 15 residues. V was clipped by 5 bases and J by 4 bases; unmatched bases: 8. CDR1 SEHNR and CDR2 FQNEAQ come from the germline V gene (reference sequence). Looking up the rest from reference TRBV7-9 and TRBJ2-1 gives the full variable domain: DTGVSQNPRHKITKRGQNVTFRCDPISEHNRLYWYRQTLGQGPEFLTYFQNEAQLEKSRLLSDRFSAERPKGSFSTLEIQRTEQGDSAMYLCASSGLAGVYNEQFFGPGTRLTVL.